This T cell receptor (beta chain) was documented in a study of TIL therapy for anti-PD-1-resistant metastatic lung cancer. This clone was detected once. Antigen unknown. Time point denoted: pre-treatment sample, taken before nivolumab and TIL therapy. Study-level points and caveats: Infused TIL clonotypes partially replaced the baseline blood repertoire, then decayed over months.

With V trimmed by 1 base and J by 4 bases, 4 bases remained unmatched. The CDR3 totals 15 residues. Germline V gives CDR1 SGHNT, CDR2 YENEEA. Sequencing used immunoSEQ v3. The repertoire was sequenced with immunoSEQ multiplex PCR; TCRdb's copy has only in-frame clones and lacks some. Counted here are roughly 60,000 clones, more than 60% occurring once; the ten biggest clones make up more than 1.5%. The origin of this receptor is a person between 30 and 80 years old with non-small cell lung cancer. This chain uses TRBV11-3 with TRBJ2-5; 9 nucleotides match TRBD1. The sample consisted of blood, taken at baseline. The CDR3 bases are TGTGCCAGCAGCTTAGGACAGGGGGTCCGAGAGACCCAGTACTTC. Translating it yields CASSLGQGVRETQYF.